The sample holds many counts of the clone carrying this T cell receptor (beta chain). Antigen specificity is unknown. Expressed TCRB transcripts were sequenced after all isolated RNA was converted to cDNA. Sequenced by immunoSEQ multiplex PCR; TCRdb stores in-frame clones only, minus some. This table has fewer than 150,000 clones, less than 8.5% appearing once. The sample is drawn from a study of beta chain features in type 1 diabetes. As for the study in general: All samples combined gave 90 million to 130 million sorted cells for examination.

General study findings and limits: A possible short-template PCR bias applies equally to patients and controls. Whether HLA type influences TCRB rearrangement remained unresolved here.

Losses at the gene ends were 4 bases for V and 5 bases for J; bases not matched to a gene: 8. CDR3 length: 14 amino acids. CDR1 is SGHAT, CDR2 FQNNGV, per germline. Sequencing was done on a sample of central memory CD4+ T cells from blood. This receptor was obtained from a woman under 40 in good health. The chain uses TRBV11-2 and TRBJ2-7; TRBD2 agrees at 7 bases. This CDR3 reads CASSSREPGDEQYF. DNA for the CDR3: TGTGCCAGCAGCTCGCGGGAGCCCGGGGACGAGCAGTACTTC.